One and the same sample provided the 25 T cell receptor beta chains below, sequenced in a study of T cells in women clearing cervical HPV infection. The assay was immunoSEQ multiplex PCR, and TCRdb's table has in-frame clones only and misses some. In all, the sample yields tens of thousands of clones. Source material: blood buffy coat. These receptor sequences come from a woman aged 18-70 years with a cervical HPV16 infection that either progressed to CIN3+ or cleared (not recorded which).

Note on this clone: Read coverage stops 3 residues before the CDR3 terminus; the germline J gene supplies the remainder. The rearrangement joins TRBV6-2 or TRBV6-3 to TRBJ2-6, with D possibly matching TRBD1 (5 bases). CDR1 MNHEY and CDR2 SVGEGT come from the germline V gene. The CDR3 has 15 amino acids. Trimming stripped 6 bases from V and 0 bases from J, with 9 bases between. CDR3 sequence: CASSLRVSGANVLTF. The DNA read from the CDR3 is TGTGCCAGCAGCCTCAGGGTCTCTGGGGCCAACGTC.

Turning to this clone: The observed sequence ends 3 residues before the CDR3 terminus, with the missing tail filled in from the germline J gene. The chain employs TRBV2 and TRBJ1-2; D is unclear. This CDR3 contains 15 residues. In germline, CDR1 is SNHLY, CDR2 FYNNEI. The DNA read from the CDR3 is TGTGCCAGCAGTGAAGTAAGCGGGAGTTCAGATACC. This gives the protein CASSEVSGSSDT. From start to end, the CDR3 is CASSEVSGSSDTYTF.

A word on this clone: Germline is not matched at one junction end, which may reflect a read error. The read finishes 3 residues shy of the CDR3 end, and the germline J gene is used to complete it. The J gene is TRBJ2-1, the V gene TRBV7-7, with 10 positions matching TRBD2. The CDR3 totals 15 residues. CDR1 and CDR2 (germline): SSHAT, FNYEAQ (reference sequence). CDR3 sequence: CASSQGLAEHNEQFF. The DNA read from the CDR3 is TGTGCTAGCAGCCAAGGACTAGCGGAGCACAATGAG.

Comment on this clone: The CDR3 is cut off 3 residues early in the read; its end comes from the germline J gene. This chain uses TRBV2 with TRBJ1-2, with 7 bases fitting TRBD1. The CDR3 contains 12 residues. The V gene's germline CDR1 is SNHLY and CDR2 FYNNEI. The ends lost 4 bases at V and 6 bases at J; junction bases unmatched: 2. CDR3 amino acids: CASSGQGHGYTF. Incomplete CDR3 DNA: TGTGCCAGCAGTGGACAGGGACATGGC.

Worth noting for this clone: The read ends 3 residues before the CDR3 terminus; that terminus is restored from the germline J gene. The chain recombines TRBV30 with TRBJ2-7; a possible D gene is TRBD2 (5 bases). CDR1 and CDR2 (germline): GTSNPN, SVGIG (reference sequence). The CDR3 is 12 residues long. V was clipped by 2 bases and J by 3 bases, with 8 bases between them. The CDR3 loop is CAWSSGYYEQYF. The sequenced CDR3 bases are TGTGCCTGGAGTTCGGGGTACTACGAG.

With respect to this clone: Read sequence stops 3 residues before the CDR3 end, and the germline J gene provides the missing end. The chain is built from TRBV2 and TRBJ1-1, with D perhaps TRBD1 (6 bases). The CDR3 extends over 14 amino acids. Per the germline V gene, CDR1 is SNHLY and CDR2 is FYNNEI. Between the trimmed V and J ends, which lost 8 bases and 1 base, there was a span of 14 bases. The CDR3 reads CASGGARENTEAFF. The part of the CDR3 DNA that was read is TGTGCCAGCGGGGGGGCCAGGGAGAACACTGAA.

As to this clone: The DNA ends 3 residues before the CDR3 does, and the rest of the CDR3 is filled in from the germline J gene. The J gene is TRBJ1-6, the V gene TRBV6-2 or TRBV6-3; D is unclear. The CDR3 consists of 14 residues. V was trimmed by 6 bases and J by 7 bases, leaving 13 bases between them. Germline CDR1 is MNHEY and CDR2 is SVGEGT. The CDR3 is CASSRTGSNSPLHF. Partial CDR3 DNA: TGTGCCAGCAGCCGAACCGGTTCCAATTCACCC.

This clone is classed as large by frequency. The read halts 3 residues ahead of the CDR3 end, with the missing end drawn from the germline J gene. This chain connects TRBV28 to TRBJ2-1; D is uncertain. Germline V gene data show CDR1 as MDHEN and CDR2 as SYDVKM. V was pared by 3 bases and J by 0 bases, with 12 bases between. The CDR3 totals 16 residues. Partial CDR3 DNA: TGTGCCAGCAGTTTCGCTGACTGGCCCTCCTACAATGAG. Protein: CASSFADWPSYNE. The whole CDR3 sequence reads CASSFADWPSYNEQFF.

As concerns this clone: With the read ending 3 residues before the CDR3 end, the germline J gene is used to fill in that end. The chain has TRBV11-1 and TRBJ1-1; D might be TRBD1 (6 bases). The germline V gene has CDR1 SGHAT and CDR2 FQDESV (reference sequence). The CDR3 loop spans 13 amino acids. The V and J ends lost 4 bases and 5 bases respectively, with 11 bases between them. The CDR3: CASSYRELTEAFF. CDR3 DNA (partial): TGTGCCAGCAGCTACAGGGAGTTAACTGAA.

As regards this clone: Read data end 3 residues before the CDR3 end; the end is taken from the germline J gene. V usage is TRBV6-1 and J usage is TRBJ2-1, with D possibly being TRBD1 (6 bases). The V and J ends lost 2 bases and 0 bases respectively, with 8 bases between them. Germline V gene data show CDR1 as MNHNS and CDR2 as SASEGT. The CDR3 is 15 amino acids. The CDR3 loop is CASSEHRVSYNEQFF. The sequenced CDR3 bases are TGTGCCAGCAGTGAACACAGGGTCTCCTACAATGAG.

About this clone: The read is 3 residues too short to cover the CDR3 end, so that end is filled in from the germline J gene. The chain has TRBV11-1 and TRBJ1-3; D might be TRBD1 (6 bases). Germline V lookup: CDR1 SGHAT, CDR2 FQDESV (reference sequence). CDR3 length: 14 amino acids. Trimming took off 5 bases at V and 2 bases at J, with 10 bases between the two ends. CDR3 bases read: TGTGCCAGCAGCCCAGGGACACCTGGAAACACC. Its translation is CASSPGTPGNT. The whole CDR3 protein reads CASSPGTPGNTIYF.

About this clone itself: The CDR3 is cut off 3 residues early in the read; its end comes from the germline J gene. The chain joins TRBV6-2 or TRBV6-3 to TRBJ2-6, with a tentative D call TRBD1 (5 bases). The germline CDR1 and CDR2 sequences are MNHEY and SVGEGT. The length of the CDR3 is 14 residues. V dropped 10 bases and J dropped 4 bases, with 14 bases sitting between them. This CDR3 is CAIGPGLGANVLTF. The sequenced CDR3 bases are TGTGCCATTGGGCCAGGGCTGGGGGCCAACGTC.

The CDR3 DNA, read in part, is TGTGCCTGGAGAGCCCAGGGATTCATTGGAAATTCACCC. It encodes CAWRAQGFIGNSP. The full CDR3 reads CAWRAQGFIGNSPLHF. The chain has TRBV30 and TRBJ1-6; tentatively, D is TRBD1 (5 bases). The DNA ends 3 residues before the CDR3 does, and the rest of the CDR3 is filled in from the germline J gene. The CDR3 consists of 16 residues. V lost 3 bases and J 7 bases, leaving 19 bases between the germline ends. Germline values: CDR1 GTSNPN, CDR2 SVGIG (reference sequence).

Concerning this clone: Coverage ceases 3 residues before the CDR3 finishes, and the germline J gene fills in the end. The gene calls are TRBV5-6 and TRBJ2-5; 8 bases map to TRBD1. Germline trimming cut 1 base from V and 2 bases from J; bases unmatched to any gene: 4. CDR3 size: 15 residues. Germline loops: CDR1 SGHDT, CDR2 YYEEEE. Here the CDR3 reads CASSLPGGYQETQYF. The CDR3 bases that were read are TGTGCCAGCAGCTTGCCAGGGGGCTATCAAGAGACC.

The CDR3 protein is CSARDHKGGEGNQPQHF. The part of the CDR3 DNA that was read is TGCAGTGCTAGAGATCATAAGGGCGGGGAGGGCAATCAGCCC. The chain is built from TRBV20-1 and TRBJ1-5, with no clear D. The CDR3 is cut off 3 residues early in the read; its end comes from the germline J gene. Trimming left V 0 bases short and J 2 bases short, with 17 bases between. This CDR3 region has 17 residues. Germline V gene sequence: CDR1 DFQATT, CDR2 SNEGSKA (reference sequence).

Regarding this clone: The missing CDR3 end, 3 residues past where the read stops, is filled in from the germline J gene. The chain links TRBV30 to TRBJ2-5, with D possibly called TRBD1 or TRBD2 (5 bases each). This CDR3 has 14 amino acids. Germline V gene lookup returns CDR1 GTSNPN and CDR2 SVGIG (reference sequence). Trimming took off 0 bases at V and 3 bases at J, with 11 bases between the two ends. This CDR3 reads CAWSVLRGEETQYF. The CDR3 DNA, read in part, is TGTGCCTGGAGTGTACTAAGAGGGGAAGAGACC. Supplemented by reference TRBV30 and TRBJ2-5, the full variable domain reads SQTIHQWPATLVQPVGSPLSLECTVEGTSNPNLYWYRQAAGRGLQLLFYSVGIGQISSEVPQNLSASRPQDRQFILSSKKLLLSDSGFYLCAWSVLRGEETQYFGPGTRLLVL.

Concerning this clone: The read ends 3 residues before the CDR3 terminus; that terminus is restored from the germline J gene. The chain carries TRBV7-2 and TRBJ2-3, with D tentatively TRBD2 (5 bases). V shed 1 base and J shed 3 bases, with 11 bases lying between them. Germline V gives CDR1 SGHTA, CDR2 FQGNSA. This CDR3 spans 15 amino acids. CDR3 bases read: TGTGCCAGCAGCTTAGTAAGGCGAGGGACAGATACG. The encoded protein is CASSLVRRGTDT. The complete CDR3 sequence is CASSLVRRGTDTQYF.

A note on this clone: Read data end 3 residues before the CDR3 end; the end is taken from the germline J gene. The chain links TRBV28 to TRBJ1-1; no clear D. The ends were cut back, 3 bases at V and 0 bases at J, with 11 bases in the middle. Looked up from germline, CDR1 is MDHEN and CDR2 is SYDVKM. The CDR3 runs to 15 residues. Partial CDR3 DNA: TGTGCCAGCAGTTTTTATGACAAACTGAACACTGAA. Its protein product is CASSFYDKLNTE. The entire CDR3 protein reads CASSFYDKLNTEAFF.

On this clone: Coverage ceases 3 residues before the CDR3 finishes, and the germline J gene fills in the end. The chain recombines TRBV28 with TRBJ1-5, with D perhaps TRBD1 (6 bases). This CDR3 has 14 residues. V was trimmed by 4 bases and J by 2 bases, leaving 9 bases between them. Germline-derived CDR1 and CDR2 are MDHEN and SYDVKM. CDR3 DNA, as far as it was read: TGTGCCAGCAGTTCAGGGGTGCGCAATCAGCCC. Its translation: CASSSGVRNQP. The whole CDR3 is CASSSGVRNQPQHF.

On this clone: The observed sequence ends 3 residues before the CDR3 terminus, with the missing tail filled in from the germline J gene. This chain connects TRBV6-2 or TRBV6-3 to TRBJ2-7, with 10 bases that match TRBD2. V dropped 2 bases and J dropped 1; count of bases not matched to a gene: 5. CDR1 and CDR2 (germline): MNHEY, SVGEGT. The CDR3 extends over 16 amino acids. CDR3 DNA (partial): TGTGCCAGCAGTTACCCACCAGCGGGAGGGTCCTACGAG. It codes for CASSYPPAGGSYE. The full CDR3 protein reads CASSYPPAGGSYEQYF.

Concerning this clone itself: With the read ending 3 residues before the CDR3 end, the germline J gene is used to fill in that end. The rearrangement uses TRBV19 and TRBJ2-7, with 7 bases aligning to TRBD1. The CDR3 contains 14 residues. The V segment lost 3 bases and the J segment 1 base; nucleotides outside the gene matches: 3. Germline loops: CDR1 LNHDA, CDR2 SQIVND (reference sequence). Partial CDR3 DNA: TGTGCCAGTAGTATGGGGACAGCTTCCTACGAG. Amino acid sequence: CASSMGTASYE. The full CDR3 protein reads CASSMGTASYEQYF.

As regards this clone: With the read ending 3 residues before the CDR3 end, the germline J gene is used to fill in that end. The chain employs TRBV5-1 and TRBJ2-2; D is undetermined. Germline CDR1 is SGHRS and CDR2 is YFSETQ. The V and J ends lost 0 bases and 5 bases respectively, with 8 bases between them. The CDR3 covers 14 residues. The CDR3 loop reads CASSLAVATGELFF. The sequenced CDR3 bases are TGCGCCAGCAGCTTGGCCGTTGCGACCGGGGAG. Based on the CDR3 plus reference TRBV5-1 and TRBJ2-2, the full variable domain is KAGVTQTPRYLIKTRGQQVTLSCSPISGHRSVSWYQQTPGQGLQFLFEYFSETQRNKGNFPGRFSGRQFSNSRSEMNVSTLELGDSALYLCASSLAVATGELFFGEGSRLTVL.

About this clone: The read terminates 3 residues before the CDR3 end, so the remaining end is supplied by the germline J gene. This sequence joins TRBV2 and TRBJ2-7; D is unresolved. V was trimmed by 6 bases and J by 6 bases, leaving 12 bases between them. The germline V gene has CDR1 SNHLY and CDR2 FYNNEI. There are 12 residues in the CDR3. CDR3 residues: CASSVTSTEQYF. CDR3 bases read: TGTGCCAGCAGCGTGACTTCGACCGAG.

Note on this clone: The read gets to within 3 residues of the CDR3 end, and the germline J gene fills in the rest. This chain joins TRBV2 and TRBJ2-2; a possible D gene is TRBD2 (5 bases). CDR1 SNHLY and CDR2 FYNNEI come from the germline V gene. V lost 4 bases and J 6 bases, leaving 12 bases between the germline ends. The CDR3 has 14 amino acids. The CDR3 DNA, read in part, is TGTGCCAGCAGTGGGGCGGGTACGTCCGGGGAG. Translated: CASSGAGTSGE. The entire CDR3 is CASSGAGTSGELFF.

Points on this clone: The sequenced fragment ends 3 residues before the CDR3 boundary, so the rest is inferred from the germline J gene. The chain carries TRBV6-1 and TRBJ2-7, with TRBD1 as a possible D gene (5 bases). The CDR3 contains 15 residues. V was clipped by 4 bases and J by 5 bases, with 18 bases between them. CDR1 MNHNS and CDR2 SASEGT come from the germline V gene. CDR3 region: CASSAEQRGFDEQYF. Incomplete CDR3 DNA: TGTGCCAGCAGTGCCGAACAAAGGGGATTCGACGAG.